Listed here is a single T cell receptor beta chain. Its antigen is as yet unknown. V was cut by 3 bases and J by 3 bases, with 18 bases left in between. Germline CDR1 reads LNHDA; CDR2 reads SQIVND (reference sequence). This CDR3 has 17 residues. With random hexamers, reverse transcription was performed on about 0.5 to 1 ug of RNA. TCRdb passed the immunoSEQ multiplex PCR reads through MiXCR, listing each CDR3 protein once. The sample carries 80,000 or so distinct CDR3 sequences, 90% to 95% recorded once. The data originate from a study of CD8 T cells in Susac syndrome. Looking at the study overall: Patients with Susac syndrome were therapy-naive, on corticosteroids, or on intravenous immunoglobulin alone at blood draw.

Study results and limitations: The study's TCR sequencing and HLA analysis drew on a certain number of individuals. That number was acknowledged as relatively small.

Sequencing of TCR beta was performed on blood CD8+ and CD4+ T cells. While CD8+ and CD4+ T cells were isolated negatively, TEMRA cells were enriched by FACS. This chain joins TRBV19 and TRBJ2-1; perhaps D is TRBD1 or TRBD2 (7 bases each). The TCR was taken from a human donor with Susac syndrome. The specimen sequenced was CD4+ T cells from PBMCs. The CDR3 bases are TGTGCCAGTAGTATTCCACGGGGAGGGGGCCTCTACAATGAGCAGTTCTTC. Encoded protein: CASSIPRGGGLYNEQFF.